What follows is one T cell receptor beta chain and its context. The investigators sampled blood at baseline, at cycle 4 day 1, and at cycle 7 day 1. Assay used: immunoSEQ multiplex PCR; TCRdb lists only in-frame clones, some missing. There are tens of thousands of clones in the sample; roughly nine tenths occur only once, and approximately 1.3% lies in the top ten. The CDR3 covers 16 residues. V lost 1 base to trimming and J lost 2 bases, with 14 bases between them. Germline CDR1 reads KGHSH; CDR2 reads LQKENI. The data originate from a study of OX40 agonist ivuxolimab in advanced cancers. Study information: Intravenous ivuxolimab was administered to patients every 2 weeks at 0.01 to 10 mg/kg. Patients in dose escalation had liver, melanoma, kidney or head and neck cancers. Three individuals attained partial responses, comprising one hepatocellular carcinoma case and two cutaneous melanoma cases.

This rearrangement joins TRBV18 to TRBJ1-1; D gene uncertain. The source material was CD4+ or CD8+ T cells sorted from blood, sampled in a trial of the OX40 agonist ivuxolimab. The receptor's source is an adult with an advanced solid tumor such as melanoma, head and neck, liver or kidney cancer. The CDR3 region is CASSPLRARQNTEAFF. CDR3 sequence (DNA): TGTGCCAGCTCACCACTAAGGGCCAGGCAAAACACTGAAGCTTTCTTT.